This TCR beta chain derives from a study of early T cells in non-severe SARS-CoV-2 infection. Study-level information: Sequencing targeted bulk RNA from unsorted whole blood, leaving chains unpaired. General study points: The matching step, a VDJdb search, favored anti-spike CD8 responses and missed private and CD4 specificities.

V was cut by 2 bases and J by 8 bases, with 12 bases left in between. Germline V gene sequence: CDR1 DFQATT, CDR2 SNEGSKA (reference sequence). The CDR3 runs to 13 residues. The TCR library protocol attached unique molecular identifiers to the individual cDNA molecules. TCRdb re-analysed the 5' RACE reads in MiXCR, keeping a single row per CDR3 protein. The table includes around 45,000 distinct CDR3 sequences, under 7.5% detected once. As regards this clonotype: What it recognizes is unknown.

This sequence was found in an adult who was a healthcare worker with PCR-confirmed SARS-CoV-2 infection or an uninfected control (not recorded which). The source material was whole blood. This sequence joins TRBV20-1 and TRBJ1-4; perhaps TRBD1 as D (6 bases). In DNA, the CDR3 is TGCAGTGCTAGAAGGCCCCAGGGGGAAAAACTGTTTTTT. As protein: CSARRPQGEKLFF.